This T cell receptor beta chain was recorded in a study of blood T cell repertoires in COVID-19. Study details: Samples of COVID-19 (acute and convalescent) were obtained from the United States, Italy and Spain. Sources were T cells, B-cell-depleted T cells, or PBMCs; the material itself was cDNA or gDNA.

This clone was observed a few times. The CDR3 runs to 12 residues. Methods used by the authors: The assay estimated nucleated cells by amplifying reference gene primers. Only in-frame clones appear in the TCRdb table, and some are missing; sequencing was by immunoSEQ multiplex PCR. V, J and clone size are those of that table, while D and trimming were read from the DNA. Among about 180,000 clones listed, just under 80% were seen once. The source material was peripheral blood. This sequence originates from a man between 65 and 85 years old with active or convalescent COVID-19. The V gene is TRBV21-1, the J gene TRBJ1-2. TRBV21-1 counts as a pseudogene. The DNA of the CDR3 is TGTGCCAGCAGCAAAGTACCGGGTGGCTACACCTTC. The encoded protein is CASSKVPGGYTF.